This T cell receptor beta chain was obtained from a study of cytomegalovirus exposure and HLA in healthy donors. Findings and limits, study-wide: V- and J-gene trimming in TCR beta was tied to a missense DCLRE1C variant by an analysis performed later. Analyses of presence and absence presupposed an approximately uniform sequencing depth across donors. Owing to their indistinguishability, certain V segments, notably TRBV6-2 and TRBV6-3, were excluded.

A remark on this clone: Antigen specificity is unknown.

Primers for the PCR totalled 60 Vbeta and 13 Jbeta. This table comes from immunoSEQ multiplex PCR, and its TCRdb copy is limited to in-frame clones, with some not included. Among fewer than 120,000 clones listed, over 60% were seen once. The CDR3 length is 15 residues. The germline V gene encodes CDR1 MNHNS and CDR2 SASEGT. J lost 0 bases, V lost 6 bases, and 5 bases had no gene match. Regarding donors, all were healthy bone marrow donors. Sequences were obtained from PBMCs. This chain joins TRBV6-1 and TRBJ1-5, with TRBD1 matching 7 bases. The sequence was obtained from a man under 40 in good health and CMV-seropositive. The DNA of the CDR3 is TGTGCCAGCAGCGGGGGGGACAGTAGCAATCAGCCCCAGCATTTT. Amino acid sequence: CASSGGDSSNQPQHF.